The 26 T cell receptor beta chains below all came from one sample that was sequenced in a study of neoadjuvant anti-PD-1 for oral cavity cancer. The data were produced by immunoSEQ multiplex PCR, yet TCRdb's version contains in-frame clones alone and is incomplete. In the table there are about 37,000 clones, 30% to 40% of which are singletons. Time point: after neoadjuvant nivolumab, at surgical resection. The sample consisted of tumor tissue, taken after nivolumab (anti-PD-1) treatment. The source of these receptors is a person aged 40 to 85 with oral cavity squamous cell carcinoma.

The chain is built from TRBV9 and TRBJ2-3; weak D call: TRBD1 (6 bases). Germline values: CDR1 SGDLS, CDR2 YYNGEE. This CDR3 region has 14 residues. V was trimmed by 0 bases and J by 6 bases, leaving 11 bases between them. The CDR3 here is CASSVAGAVDTQYF. Here the CDR3 DNA reads TGTGCCAGCAGCGTAGCAGGGGCGGTGGATACGCAGTATTTT.

This chain uses TRBV30 with TRBJ1-3; D not certain. The CDR3 is 12 amino acids. V gave up 0 bases and J gave up 3 bases, with 3 bases separating them. From germline, CDR1 is GTSNPN and CDR2 SVGIG (reference sequence). CDR3 sequence reads: CAWSVDGNTIYF. The CDR3 DNA follows: TGTGCCTGGAGTGTAGATGGAAACACCATATATTTT.

This clone turned up a few times. Other DNA sequences from this sample encode an identical CDR3 as well. The V call is TRBV28, the J call TRBJ2-6; 7 nucleotides align to TRBD2. This CDR3 contains 15 residues. Germline-derived CDR1 and CDR2 are MDHEN and SYDVKM. Trimming removed 2 bases from V and 2 bases from J; junction bases left unmatched: 0. The CDR3 sequence: CASSLRGAGANVLTF. The CDR3 nucleotides read TGTGCCAGCAGTTTACGGGGGGCTGGGGCCAACGTCCTGACTTTC.

The CDR3 coding sequence is TGTGCCAGCAGTACACAAACGAACACCGGGGAGCTGTTTTTT. Translation: CASSTQTNTGELFF. This sequence joins TRBV28 and TRBJ2-2; no clear D gene. Per germline, CDR1 MDHEN and CDR2 SYDVKM. The CDR3 extends over 14 amino acids. V dropped 5 bases and J dropped 0 bases, with 7 bases sitting between them.

This clone was seen ten or more times. This sequence joins TRBV28 and TRBJ2-3; no definite D call. The CDR3 sequence is 12 residues long. CDR1 MDHEN and CDR2 SYDVKM come from the germline V gene. Trimming stripped 4 bases from V and 6 bases from J, with 8 bases between. DNA of the CDR3: TGTGCCAGCAGTTCTTCCCAGGATACGCAGTATTTT. Protein: CASSSSQDTQYF.

The V call is TRBV30, the J call TRBJ2-7; D call uncertain. With 4 bases removed from V and 6 bases from J, the gap between germline ends came to 13 bases. This CDR3 has 12 residues. Germline lookup yields CDR1 GTSNPN and CDR2 SVGIG (reference sequence). In DNA form, the CDR3 reads TGTGCCTGGAAGGTGGGGATAGTCGAGCAGTACTTC. Translating it yields CAWKVGIVEQYF.

The CDR3 DNA is TGTGCCAGCAGCCTAGGGGGCGCGGGCAAACACGAGCAGTACTTC. It translates to CASSLGGAGKHEQYF. This chain connects TRBV5-4 to TRBJ2-7; 7 positions match TRBD1. The junction had 12 bases not matched to a gene; V was cut back by 4 bases and J by 5 bases. CDR3 length: 15 amino acids. From germline, CDR1 is SGHNT and CDR2 YYREEE (reference sequence).

This chain uses TRBV7-8 with TRBJ2-7, with 8 bases fitting TRBD2. CDR3 length equals 14 residues. Trimming took 5 bases from V and 0 from J; bases not matched to a gene: 3. CDR1 SGHVS and CDR2 FQNEAQ come from the germline V gene. CDR3 nucleotide sequence: TGTGCCAGCAGCGGGACTAGACTCTCCTACGAGCAGTACTTC. Its translation: CASSGTRLSYEQYF.

By frequency in the sample, this clone is medium-sized. The gene calls are TRBV9 and TRBJ2-1; D is tentatively TRBD1 or TRBD2 (5 bases each). In germline, CDR1 is SGDLS, CDR2 YYNGEE. The CDR3 spans 16 residues. V was pared by 3 bases and J by 1 base, with 14 bases between. The CDR3 DNA follows: TGTGCCAGCAGCGGAGGGAGTGGGGGTTCCTACAATGAGCAGTTCTTC. It yields the protein CASSGGSGGSYNEQFF. The variable domain in full, with the rest retrieved from reference TRBV9 and TRBJ2-1, is DSGVTQTPKHLITATGQRVTLRCSPRSGDLSVYWYQQSLDQGLQFLIQYYNGEERAKGNILERFSAQQFPDLHSELNLSSLELGDSALYFCASSGGSGGSYNEQFFGPGTRLTVL.

J is TRBJ1-1 and V is TRBV4-1; D remains unclear. This CDR3 region has 14 residues. The V and J ends lost 5 bases and 4 bases respectively, with 14 bases between them. Per germline, CDR1 MGHRA and CDR2 YSYEKL. CDR3 protein: CASSLQSSGTEAFF. The CDR3 DNA follows: TGCGCCAGCAGCTTACAGAGCAGCGGCACTGAAGCTTTCTTT.

The chain recombines TRBV10-2 with TRBJ1-1; D perhaps matches TRBD1 (5 bases). V shed 8 bases and J shed 10 bases, with 20 bases lying between them. The CDR3 is made up of 13 amino acids. Germline lookup yields CDR1 WSHSY and CDR2 SAAADI. The CDR3: CASVKQDERRAFF. DNA for the CDR3: TGCGCCAGCGTGAAACAGGACGAGAGGAGAGCTTTCTTT.

This clone is a singleton in its sample. This chain connects TRBV7-6 to TRBJ1-1; 7 bases match TRBD1. Trimming removed 1 base from V and 11 bases from J; junction bases left unmatched: 7. CDR1 is SGHVS, CDR2 FNYEAQ, per germline. The CDR3 loop spans 13 amino acids. The CDR3 is CASSLGQGGGAFF. As DNA, the CDR3 is TGTGCCAGCAGCTTAGGACAGGGTGGGGGTGCTTTCTTT.

The gene calls are TRBV18 and TRBJ2-7, with 7 nucleotides matching TRBD1. The V gene's germline CDR1 is KGHSH and CDR2 LQKENI. Trimming removed 4 bases from V and 3 bases from J; junction bases left unmatched: 3. The CDR3 is made up of 13 amino acids. CDR3 sequence reads: CASSRQGYYEQYF. Written as DNA, the CDR3 is TGTGCCAGCTCACGACAGGGTTACTACGAGCAGTACTTC.

This clone has more than one count but fewer than ten. The V and J genes are TRBV4-2 and TRBJ1-2; possible D gene TRBD1, 6 bases. CDR3 length: 15 amino acids. Germline V gene sequence: CDR1 LGHNA, CDR2 YNFKEQ. Trimming pared 0 bases from V and 2 bases from J, leaving 10 bases between. CDR3 nucleotides: TGTGCCAGCAGCCAAGATCTTCAGGGGAACTATGGCTACACCTTC. Translated, it gives CASSQDLQGNYGYTF.

The sample holds a few counts of this clone. The chain uses TRBV5-1 and TRBJ2-6; TRBD1 matches 8 bases. After removal of 2 bases from V and 0 bases from J, the junction contained 7 bases not matched to a gene. The length of the CDR3 is 18 residues. Per germline, CDR1 SGHRS and CDR2 YFSETQ. In DNA, the CDR3 is TGCGCCAGCAGCTTCCTCCCGGGACAGGCCTCTGGGGCCAACGTCCTGACTTTC. Amino acid sequence: CASSFLPGQASGANVLTF.

This chain connects TRBV5-1 to TRBJ2-5; D may match TRBD1 or TRBD2 (5 bases each). Trimming took 4 bases from V and 1 from J, leaving 11 bases between them. Germline V gene sequence: CDR1 SGHRS, CDR2 YFSETQ. The CDR3 is 14 amino acids. This CDR3 reads CASSPSGPQETQYF. CDR3 in DNA: TGCGCCAGCAGCCCCTCGGGACCCCAAGAGACCCAGTACTTC.

This clone was observed a few times. The chain couples TRBV5-1 to TRBJ2-7, with 10 bases identical to TRBD2. This CDR3 contains 16 residues. Germline V CDR1 and CDR2: SGHRS, YFSETQ. The ends lost 4 bases at V and 2 bases at J; junction bases unmatched: 9. The CDR3 here is CASSVSPSGRTYEQYF. As DNA, the CDR3 is TGCGCCAGCAGCGTATCACCTAGCGGGAGAACCTACGAGCAGTACTTC.

This clone was detected a few times. This chain joins TRBV30 and TRBJ1-1; D possibly corresponds to TRBD1 (5 bases). Germline V gene lookup returns CDR1 GTSNPN and CDR2 SVGIG (reference sequence). The CDR3 is made up of 14 amino acids. V was shortened by 5 bases and J by 5 bases, with 18 bases between the two germline ends. CDR3 in DNA: TGTGCCTGGGATCGCTATGAGGGACTAACTGAAGCTTTCTTT. This translates into CAWDRYEGLTEAFF.

This clone was seen a few times. The V gene is TRBV11-1, the J gene TRBJ2-1, with D perhaps matching TRBD2 (6 bases). Looked up from germline, CDR1 is SGHAT and CDR2 is FQDESV (reference sequence). Trimming shortened V by 1 base and J by 3 bases, and 7 bases separated the two germline ends. The CDR3 extends over 14 amino acids. The CDR3 loop reads CASSLVGGYNEQFF. DNA for the CDR3: TGTGCCAGCAGCTTAGTCGGGGGCTACAATGAGCAGTTCTTC.

This clone was observed a few times. The chain uses TRBV28 and TRBJ2-6; D is possibly TRBD2 (5 bases). This CDR3 is 15 amino acids long. Germline lookup yields CDR1 MDHEN and CDR2 SYDVKM. Trimming took off 8 bases at V and 0 bases at J, with 11 bases between the two ends. CDR3: CASHGLGSGANVLTF. CDR3 nucleotides: TGTGCCAGCCATGGACTGGGCTCTGGGGCCAACGTCCTGACTTTC.

This clone appeared a few times. The chain carries TRBV2 and TRBJ2-7; the D gene is possibly TRBD1 (6 bases). The germline gives CDR1 SNHLY, CDR2 FYNNEI. The V end was cut by 7 bases, the J end by 0 bases, with 16 bases between. The CDR3 consists of 15 residues. The CDR3 spells CASNSDSWASYEQYF. For the CDR3, the DNA is TGTGCCAGCAATTCGGACAGTTGGGCCTCCTACGAGCAGTACTTC.

The chain carries TRBV9 and TRBJ2-7; TRBD2 matches at 7 bases. The CDR3 runs to 14 residues. After removal of 2 bases from V and 7 bases from J, the junction contained 9 bases not matched to a gene. CDR1 SGDLS and CDR2 YYNGEE come from the germline V gene. CDR3 bases: TGTGCCAGCAGCGTTTCAGGACTAGAGAAGGAGCAGTACTTC. Its translation: CASSVSGLEKEQYF.

The V gene is TRBV30, the J gene TRBJ1-1; 9 bases map to TRBD1. The CDR3 is 13 residues long. Per germline, CDR1 GTSNPN and CDR2 SVGIG (reference sequence). J lost 3 bases, V lost 3 bases, and 2 bases had no gene match. This chain's CDR3 is CAWRTGGYTEAFF. The CDR3 DNA reads TGTGCCTGGAGGACAGGGGGGTACACTGAAGCTTTCTTT.

CDR3 amino acids: CASSRPGALTYEQYF. DNA of the CDR3: TGTGCCAGCAGCCGGCCGGGGGCCCTAACCTACGAGCAGTACTTC. This chain uses TRBV7-9 with TRBJ2-7; the D gene could be TRBD1 or TRBD2 (6 bases each). From germline, CDR1 is SEHNR and CDR2 FQNEAQ (reference sequence). V was cut by 5 bases and J by 2 bases, with 16 bases left in between. The CDR3 runs to 15 residues.

This chain connects TRBV5-1 to TRBJ2-6, with no clear D. Germline assignment: CDR1 SGHRS and CDR2 YFSETQ. The CDR3 has 18 residues. Deletions cut 0 bases from V and 7 bases from J, with 20 bases between. The CDR3 sequence: CASSLDPWLMGKANVLTF. In nucleotides, the CDR3 is TGCGCCAGCAGCTTGGATCCGTGGTTGATGGGTAAAGCCAACGTCCTGACTTTC.

The rearrangement links TRBV14 to TRBJ1-2, with unresolved D. This CDR3 region has 12 residues. V was cut by 1 base and J by 5 bases, with 5 bases left in between. The germline V gene encodes CDR1 SGHDN and CDR2 FVKESK. The CDR3 region has the DNA TGTGCCAGCAGCCAAGGGCCTTATGGCTACACCTTC. This encodes CASSQGPYGYTF.